This T cell receptor (beta chain) appears in the sequencing data of a study of T cell responses to AZD1222 COVID-19 vaccine. Study background: Doses given second, at about 4 or about 12 weeks, were pooled.

About this clone itself: Its antigen is still unknown.

Assay: immunoSEQ multiplex PCR; the TCRdb copy retains only in-frame clones and omits some. The table includes 90,000 to 120,000 clones, around nine tenths detected once. Study conclusions and caveats: Rises in breadth and depth of Spike-specific TCRs came after two AZD1222 doses. Only a handful of people who got AZD1222 tested seropositive at baseline. Regions 160-218 and 743-854 held dominance among vaccine-associated CD4 TCRs, which spanned spike.

The CDR3 sequence is 13 residues long. Trimming cost V 4 bases and J 8 bases, with 14 bases left between them. The TCR comes from an adult in good health. The chain couples TRBV12-3 or TRBV12-4 to TRBJ1-1, with D perhaps TRBD1 (6 bases). The starting material was peripheral blood, obtained on day 0 of AZD1222 vaccination. As DNA, the CDR3 is TGTGCCAGCAGTTCGAACAGGGCGTCCGAAGCTTTCTTT. This sequence encodes CASSSNRASEAFF.